This T cell receptor (beta chain) was observed in a study of cytomegalovirus exposure and HLA in healthy donors (dated by TCRdb to about 2017). In the study overall: An earlier analysis of some 620 of the donors reported 276 Gb of sequence data and around 120 million unique TCR beta sequences obtained from around 180 million T cells. Both class I and class II loci were covered by HLA typing, at four-digit resolution. In addition to the first cohort of hundreds of subjects, a separate validation cohort of some 120 different subjects was used. Among the approximately 400 genotyped donors, approximately 82% belonged to the genetic ancestry cluster associated with self-reported Caucasian donors. An earlier analysis of 450 to 750 of the donors used high-throughput TCR beta sequencing to judge whether each TCR beta V gene segment behaved as functional or pseudogenic. The aim of the study was to test whether cataloging public T cell receptors could identify signatures of past pathogen exposure. To predict cytomegalovirus infection status, the study brought together high-throughput TCR immunosequencing, statistical association of individual TCRs with disease status, and machine learning. The number of donors typed differed by locus, with roughly 620-630 for A, B, C, DRB1 and DQB1, more than 500 for DQA1, over 600 for DPA1, and under 490 for DPB1. A later analysis re-analyzed previously published TCR beta repertoires from several hundred donors and added high-resolution HLA genotyping to study TCR occurrence patterns. Across under 500 genotyped donors of the cohort, an average of about 240,000 unique TCR beta nucleotide sequences per donor were sequenced, and roughly 20% of those sequences were non-productive. Four to six DR-DQ haplotypes were handled as single units for association and clustering, since linkage in the cohort was strong. Donor age, sex, ethnicity and CMV serostatus were collected together with the repertoire data. An early release covering roughly 600 HLA-typed donors comprised about 300 gigabases of sequencing data and roughly 86 million unique TCR sequences. The later analysis used no new phenotypic data to find candidate immune exposures, relying instead on TCR beta sequences and their occurrence across donors. All discovery cohort repertoires had been generated using a single sequencing platform. Using immunosequencing, the study profiled T cell repertoires from 666 subjects and related those repertoires to cytomegalovirus serostatus. A later genetic analysis used genome-wide SNP genotypes for about 55% of the 666 donors, treating that subset as a discovery cohort.

The trim is 5 bases for V and 1 base for J, with a gap of 9 bases between the germline ends. Looking up the germline V gene yields CDR1 KGHSH and CDR2 LQKENI. Taken from cysteine to valine, the CDR3 has 13 residues. Only the CDR3 part of the read is kept: 39 bases, read in frame from the first base. The cohort was made up of 650 to 700 healthy bone marrow donors. At the time of sampling, all cohort members were nominally healthy, though unrecorded immune exposures were likely present. The donor was CMV seronegative and belonged to the group of around 400 seronegative cohort members. A peripheral blood sample was provided by each donor, and peripheral blood mononuclear cells were used for TCR beta sequencing. Genomic DNA was extracted from the blood cell samples with the Qiagen DNeasy Blood Extraction Kit. Concerning this clone itself: Its binding antigen is unknown. No base quality information exists; no much larger clone differs at one position.

Libraries were constructed by the immunoSEQ multiplex PCR assay. The multiplex PCR relied on a mix of 60 forward primers for TCR Vbeta segments and 13 reverse primers for TCR Jbeta segments. A multiplex PCR assay on genomic DNA amplified the CDR3 region of rearranged TCR beta genes. On the Illumina HiSeq System, the amplified TCR beta libraries were sequenced as 87-base-pair reads. The published analysis was carried out like this. In a later analysis, about 80 million unique TCR beta chains were counted across the roughly 670 repertoires, and around 10 million of these chains were shared by at least two donors. Raw reads were error-corrected and collapsed into unique sequences by a nearest-neighbor algorithm in which closely related sequences were merged to remove PCR and sequencing errors. To assign V, D and J gene segments, CDR3 sequences were aligned to IMGT reference sequences. Each retained sequence needed at least a six-nucleotide match to both a V gene segment and a J gene segment. A rearrangement was called productive if the CDR3 had no stop codons and remained in frame with V and J, and every other rearrangement was called non-productive. Following IMGT convention, CDR3 was defined as the stretch from the second conserved V-encoded cysteine to the conserved J-encoded phenylalanine. Sequences without an unambiguous match to a single V gene segment were excluded from the earlier analysis of over 500 of the donors. In an earlier analysis of approximately 610 of the donors, V segments were called functional above 56.7% productive rearrangements and were called segregating when the between-donor standard deviation exceeded 5%. A statistical classification framework was developed to diagnose cytomegalovirus status using the catalog of TCR beta chain sequences. V and J gene assignment, in a later analysis, came from comparing TCR nucleotide sequences with IMGT/GENE-DB human TR gene sequences. A later analysis assigned CDR3 sequences and most-parsimonious VDJ recombination scenarios with the TCRdist pipeline. In a later analysis, every TCR beta chain was defined by the combination of its CDR3 amino acid sequence and its V-gene family, and reads without a unique V-gene family were dropped. As a way to deal with suspected cross-contamination and a sequencing artifact, a later analysis dropped more than 500 nucleotide sequences that were highly shared and had low generation probability. For each public chain, a later analysis derived a clonal expansion index from normalized ranks of inferred template counts within each repertoire. In a later analysis, generation probabilities were computed with a VDJ recombination model fitted to out-of-frame rearrangements, and the resulting probabilities were checked against IGoR. Hypergeometric tests were used in a later analysis to score TCR-TCR, TCR-HLA and TCR-CMV co-occurrence, with a repertoire-size bias correction applied to the TCR pairs. To estimate false discovery rates, a later analysis permuted the HLA or CMV assignments 20 times. In a later analysis, co-occurring TCRs were grouped using DBSCAN, with TCRdist sequence similarity added in when clustering inside HLA-allele-positive subsets. Repertoires with fewer than 30,000 or more than 120,000 public chains, plus five repertoires with anomalous nucleotide sharing, were excluded from co-occurrence clustering. TCRdb obtained this table from immuneACCESS and retained in-frame rearrangements with V and J assigned. These tables miss some clones; where compared with another copy, unresolved V genes account for less than half of the shortfall, and the remainder is unexplained. V and J calls and clone size are those listed in that table; D and trimming were worked out from the DNA. The sample table holds 150,000 to 180,000 clones, of which approximately 74% were seen once. Less than 3.5% of the sample comes from the top ten.

General findings and caveats noted by the study authors: Assigning TCR associations to individual alleles was difficult when HLA alleles, especially DR and DQ, strongly co-occurred. Specific HLA alleles were associated with 15,000 to 20,000 TCR beta sequences at a false discovery rate of 0.05 in a later analysis. In vitro tests confirmed that a few of the cytomegalovirus-associated TCR beta chains recognize cytomegalovirus antigens. The study gave a list of 150 to 200 TCR beta chains associated with cytomegalovirus. A cluster of highly shared sequence variants was judged likely to be a technical artifact of the sequencing pipeline. The presence/absence analyses assumed that sequencing depth was roughly uniform across donors, and that assumption may not be true. A later genetic analysis associated a missense DCLRE1C variant with V-gene and J-gene trimming of TCR beta chains, and an independent cohort replicated the association. Cytomegalovirus status was reported to be diagnosed by the classifier with high specificity and sensitivity in both the original and validation cohorts. According to a later analysis, TCR association rates differed among HLA loci, with DRB1 alleles showing the most associated TCRs and HLA-C alleles showing the fewest. Compared with the roughly 700-donor mean, donors in an Asian-associated ancestry cluster had fewer N-insertions in productive TCRs, according to a later genetic analysis. The authors suggested that the approach could potentially be generalized to other disease states and immunological phenotypes. Correlated functional status among segregating V segments might reflect linkage disequilibrium, but an unknown experimental factor could not be ruled out. Only TCR beta chains were sequenced in this cohort, and the absence of alpha or paired-chain data limited detectable features. Some IMGT-functional V segments, including TRBV6-2 and TRBV6-3, could not be distinguished by the 87-base-pair reads and were therefore excluded. In a later analysis, most CMV-associated TCR beta chains were found to appear HLA-restricted, with HLA associations seemingly driven largely by CMV exposure. A further reported finding was that TCR beta sequences accurately predicted the HLA-A and HLA-B alleles for most subjects in the first cohort. Broadly in line with IMGT annotations, most TCR beta V segments showed up in productive rearrangements about 87% or about 30% of the time in an earlier analysis of around 600 of the donors. Because HLA typing was missing for some donors at each locus, association tests included only the typed subset. Over 15 rarely observed V segments, including chromosome 9 orphons, were excluded from the earlier analysis of 550 to 700 of the donors because counts were too low. A later analysis found that HLA-associated TCR beta chains were more clonally expanded and had lower generation probabilities than equally common non-associated chains. Most TCR sequences were seen in very few donors, while some public TCRs were found in many individuals. Several of the top co-occurrence clusters appeared to be linked to parvovirus B19, influenza, CMV and Epstein-Barr virus, according to a later analysis. For the cohort, immune exposure information was limited to CMV serostatus.

The receptor comes from a man aged 18-30 years in good health and CMV-seronegative. Source material: PBMCs. The rearrangement combines TRBV18 with TRBJ2-7; matching of 5 bases hints at TRBD1 as the D gene. For the CDR3, the sequence is CASSSQGSYEQYV. The nucleotides read TGTGCCAGCTCAAGTCAGGGTTCCTACGAGCAGTACGTC.